These 5 T cell receptor beta chains came from one sample sequenced in a study of beta chain features in type 1 diabetes. Expressed TCRB transcripts got sequenced, as all isolated RNA was reverse transcribed. The data were produced by immunoSEQ multiplex PCR, yet TCRdb's version contains in-frame clones alone and is incomplete. The table includes 300,000 to 400,000 clones, over 9.5% detected once. Specimen: naive CD4+ T cells from blood. All receptors derive from a man aged 18 to 29 in good health.

The V call is TRBV5-1, the J call TRBJ2-3; 14 positions match TRBD2. Germline lookup yields CDR1 SGHRS and CDR2 YFSETQ. V shed 4 bases and J 4 bases; nucleotides not matched to a gene: 8. The CDR3 contains 17 residues. CDR3 bases: TGCGCCAGCAGCCGCGGGACTAGCGGGAGAGGGTCAGATACGCAGTATTTT. Translated, it gives CASSRGTSGRGSDTQYF.

The sample holds a few counts of this clone. The chain combines TRBV25-1 with TRBJ1-4; TRBD1 might be the D (5 bases). CDR1 and CDR2 (germline): MGHDK, SYGVNS. CDR3 length: 15 residues. V was shortened by 1 base and J by 8 bases, with 14 bases between the two germline ends. DNA for the CDR3: TGTGCCAGCAGTGAATTGGCGCAGGGCTGGGAAAAACTGTTTTTT. Translated, it gives CASSELAQGWEKLFF.

This clone was recorded a few times. The CDR3 DNA is TGCGCCAGCAACCCTAGGGGCGCCAGGAACGAGCAGTACTTC. Protein product: CASNPRGARNEQYF. The chain has TRBV5-1 and TRBJ2-7; D is perhaps TRBD1 (5 bases). Between the trimmed V and J ends, which lost 6 bases and 5 bases, there was a span of 18 bases. Germline V lookup: CDR1 SGHRS, CDR2 YFSETQ. This CDR3 region has 14 residues.

CDR3: CAWSLSTEHSPLHF. The DNA for the CDR3 is TGTGCCTGGAGTCTATCGACAGAGCATTCACCCCTCCACTTT. The V gene is TRBV30, the J gene TRBJ1-6; weak D call: TRBD1 (5 bases). The CDR3 is 14 residues long. With 2 bases removed from V and 8 bases from J, the gap between germline ends came to 13 bases. Germline V gene data show CDR1 as GTSNPN and CDR2 as SVGIG (reference sequence).

This clone was detected a few times. The rearrangement joins TRBV7-2 to TRBJ2-5; D is possibly TRBD1 (7 bases). This CDR3 comprises 15 residues. V was cut by 3 bases and J by 1 base, with 12 bases left in between. Germline V gene lookup returns CDR1 SGHTA and CDR2 FQGNSA. DNA of the CDR3: TGTGCCAGCAGCTTTCTGGAGGGGGCCCAAGAGACCCAGTACTTC. Translating it yields CASSFLEGAQETQYF.